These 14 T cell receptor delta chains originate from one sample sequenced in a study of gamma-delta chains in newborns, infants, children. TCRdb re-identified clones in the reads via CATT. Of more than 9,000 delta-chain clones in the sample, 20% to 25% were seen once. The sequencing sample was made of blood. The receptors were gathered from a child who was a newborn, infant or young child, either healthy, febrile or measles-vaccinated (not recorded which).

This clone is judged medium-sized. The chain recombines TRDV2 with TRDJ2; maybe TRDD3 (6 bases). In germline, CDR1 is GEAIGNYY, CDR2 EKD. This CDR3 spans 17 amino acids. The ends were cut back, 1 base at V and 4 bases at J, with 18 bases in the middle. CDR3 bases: TGTGCCTGTGACACAGTGATTTCAGGGGATCCGACAGCACAACTCTTCTTT. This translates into CACDTVISGDPTAQLFF.

CDR3 amino acids: CACDTVRGIRSGGRDADKLIF. The CDR3 DNA reads TGTGCCTGTGACACCGTTCGGGGGATACGCTCTGGGGGTAGAGACGCCGATAAACTCATCTTT. This chain links TRDV2 with TRDJ1; 10 bases agree with TRDD3. V lost 0 bases to trimming and J lost 3 bases; unmatched junction nucleotides: 21. There are 21 residues in the CDR3. Germline V gene sequence: CDR1 GEAIGNYY, CDR2 EKD.

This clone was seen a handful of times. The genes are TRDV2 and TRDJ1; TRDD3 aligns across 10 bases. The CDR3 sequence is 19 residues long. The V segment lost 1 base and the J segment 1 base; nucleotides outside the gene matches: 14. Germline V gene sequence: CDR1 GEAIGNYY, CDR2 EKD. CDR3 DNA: TGTGCCTGTGACACGATCCGGTACTGGGGGATTCCTTCCACCGATAAACTCATCTTT. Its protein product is CACDTIRYWGIPSTDKLIF.

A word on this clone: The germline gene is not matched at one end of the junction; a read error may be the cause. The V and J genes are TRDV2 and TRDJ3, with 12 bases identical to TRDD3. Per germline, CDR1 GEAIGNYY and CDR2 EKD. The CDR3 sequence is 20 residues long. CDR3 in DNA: TGTGCCTGTGACAGTCCTGGGGGATACGCGACGCGCTGGGACACCCGACCGATGTTTTTC. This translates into CACDSPGGYATRWDTRPMFF.

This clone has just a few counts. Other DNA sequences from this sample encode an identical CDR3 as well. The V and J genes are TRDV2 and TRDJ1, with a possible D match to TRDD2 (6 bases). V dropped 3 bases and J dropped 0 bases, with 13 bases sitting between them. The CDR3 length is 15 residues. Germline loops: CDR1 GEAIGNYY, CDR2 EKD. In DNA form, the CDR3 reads TGTGCCTGTGACTTCCTTCCATCAAACACCGATAAACTCATCTTT. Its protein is CACDFLPSNTDKLIF.

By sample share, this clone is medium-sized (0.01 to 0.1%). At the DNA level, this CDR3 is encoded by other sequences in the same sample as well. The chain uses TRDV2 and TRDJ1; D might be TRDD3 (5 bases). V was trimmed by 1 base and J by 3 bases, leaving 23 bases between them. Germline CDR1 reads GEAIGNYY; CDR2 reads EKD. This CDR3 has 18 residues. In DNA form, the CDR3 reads TGTGCCTGTGACACGGTCCGGGGGCCAACGCAGGGACCCGATAAACTCATCTTT. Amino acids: CACDTVRGPTQGPDKLIF.

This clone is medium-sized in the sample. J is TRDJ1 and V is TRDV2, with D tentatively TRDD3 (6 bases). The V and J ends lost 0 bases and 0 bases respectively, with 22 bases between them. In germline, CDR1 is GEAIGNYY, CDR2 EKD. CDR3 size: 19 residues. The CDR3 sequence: CACDTVSGLGASYTDKLIF. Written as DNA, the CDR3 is TGTGCCTGTGACACCGTCTCCGGATTGGGGGCTTCGTACACCGATAAACTCATCTTT.

DNA of the CDR3: TGTGCCTGTGACGTACTGGGATCCACCGATAAACTCATCTTT. Translating it yields CACDVLGSTDKLIF. V gene TRDV2 combines with J gene TRDJ1; tentatively, D is TRDD3 (6 bases). Per the germline V gene, CDR1 is GEAIGNYY and CDR2 is EKD. The CDR3 consists of 14 residues. Trimming took 3 bases from V and 1 from J, leaving 11 bases between them.

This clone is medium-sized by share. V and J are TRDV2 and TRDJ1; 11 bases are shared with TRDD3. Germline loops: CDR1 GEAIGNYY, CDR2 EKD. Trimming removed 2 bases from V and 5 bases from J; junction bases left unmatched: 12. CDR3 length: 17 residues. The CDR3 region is CACDKLGDIGRSDKLIF. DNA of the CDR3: TGTGCCTGTGACAAACTGGGGGATATAGGGCGCTCGGATAAACTCATCTTT.

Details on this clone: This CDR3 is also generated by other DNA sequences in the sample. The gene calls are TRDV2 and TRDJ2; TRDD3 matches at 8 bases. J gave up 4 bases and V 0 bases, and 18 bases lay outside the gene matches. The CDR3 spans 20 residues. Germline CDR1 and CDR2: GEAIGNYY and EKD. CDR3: CACDTVESSVLGDETAQLFF. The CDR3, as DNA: TGTGCCTGTGACACCGTGGAGTCCTCCGTGCTGGGGGACGAGACAGCACAACTCTTCTTT.

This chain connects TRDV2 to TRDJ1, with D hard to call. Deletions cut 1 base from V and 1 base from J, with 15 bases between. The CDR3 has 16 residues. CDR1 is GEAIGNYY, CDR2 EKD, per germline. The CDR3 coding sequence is TGTGCCTGTGACACTTTACTGCCCGATTCCACCGATAAACTCATCTTT. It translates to CACDTLLPDSTDKLIF.

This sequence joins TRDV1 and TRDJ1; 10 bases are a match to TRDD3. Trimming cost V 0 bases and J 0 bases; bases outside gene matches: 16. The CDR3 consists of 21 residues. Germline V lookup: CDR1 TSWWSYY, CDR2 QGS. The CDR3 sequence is CALGELRLPYTGGSHTDKLIF. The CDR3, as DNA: TGTGCTCTTGGGGAACTCAGACTTCCTTATACTGGGGGATCCCACACCGATAAACTCATCTTT.

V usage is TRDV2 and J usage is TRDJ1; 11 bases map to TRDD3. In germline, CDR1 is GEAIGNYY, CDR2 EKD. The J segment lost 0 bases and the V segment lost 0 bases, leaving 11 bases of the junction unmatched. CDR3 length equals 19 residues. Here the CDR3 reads CACDTLGDTRDTHTDKLIF. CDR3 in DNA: TGTGCCTGTGACACCTTGGGGGATACGAGGGACACCCACACCGATAAACTCATCTTT.

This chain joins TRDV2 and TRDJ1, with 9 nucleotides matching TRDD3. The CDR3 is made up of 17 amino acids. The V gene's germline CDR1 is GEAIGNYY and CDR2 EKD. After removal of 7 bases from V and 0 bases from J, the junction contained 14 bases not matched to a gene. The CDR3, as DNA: TGTGCCTGCGACTCCCTGACTGGGGGACCGTACACCGATAAACTCATCTTT. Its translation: CACDSLTGGPYTDKLIF.